This T cell receptor (beta chain) was recovered during a study of T cell responses to AZD1222 COVID-19 vaccine. General study findings and limits: Most donors were white British, females outnumbered males, and clonal diversity was possibly underestimated. Repertoires were obtained solely post-peak T cell response.

The data were produced by immunoSEQ multiplex PCR, yet TCRdb's version contains in-frame clones alone and is incomplete. The sample records about 120,000 clones, approximately 83% being singletons. This CDR3 is built from 20 residues. Germline V lookup: CDR1 MDHEN, CDR2 SYDVKM. V shed 0 bases, J shed 0 bases, and the junction held 11 bases outside the gene matches. This clone was recorded only once. What it binds is not known. V usage is TRBV28 and J usage is TRBJ2-1; 10 nucleotides line up with TRBD2. The clonotype was recovered from an adult in good health. Here the sequenced sample was peripheral blood, taken on day 0 of AZD1222 vaccination. The CDR3 sequence: CASSLWWASGGPSSYNEQFF. DNA of the CDR3: TGTGCCAGCAGTTTATGGTGGGCTAGCGGGGGCCCCAGCTCCTACAATGAGCAGTTCTTC. The full variable domain, completed using reference TRBV28 and TRBJ2-1, is DVKVTQSSRYLVKRTGEKVFLECVQDMDHENMFWYRQDPGLGLRLIYFSYDVKMKEKGDIPEGYSVSREKKERFSLILESASTNQTSMYLCASSLWWASGGPSSYNEQFFGPGTRLTVL.